These 28 T cell receptor beta chains came from one sample sequenced in a study of blood T cell repertoires in COVID-19. Produced via immunoSEQ multiplex PCR; TCRdb's table is partial and in-frame only. The table lists roughly 69,000 clones, around 80% of them singletons, with 8.5% to 10% in the top ten. The material sequenced was peripheral blood. The receptors were gathered from a woman between 45 and 60 years old with acute or convalescent COVID-19.

As DNA, the CDR3 is TGTGCCAGCAGTTTACAGGGGGACGAGCAGTACTTC. Translated, it gives CASSLQGDEQYF. The rearrangement uses TRBV27 and TRBJ2-7; TRBD1 matches at 7 bases. The germline CDR1 and CDR2 sequences are MNHEY and SMNVEV (reference sequence). This CDR3 contains 12 residues. Trimming removed 2 bases from V and 5 bases from J; junction bases left unmatched: 0.

The chain recombines TRBV7-2 with TRBJ2-7, with unresolved D. Trimming shortened V by 0 bases and J by 4 bases, and 7 bases separated the two germline ends. The length of the CDR3 is 13 residues. CDR1 and CDR2 (germline): SGHTA, FQGNSA. CDR3 loop: CASSLAAIYEQYF. The CDR3 nucleotides read TGTGCCAGCAGCTTAGCGGCCATTTACGAGCAGTACTTC.

The gene calls are TRBV6-5 and TRBJ1-2; TRBD1 agrees at 8 bases. Germline V gene lookup returns CDR1 MNHEY and CDR2 SVGAGI. CDR3 length equals 15 residues. Trimming took 0 bases from V and 3 from J; bases not matched to a gene: 3. The CDR3: CASSYSGQGDYGYTF. The DNA for the CDR3 is TGTGCCAGCAGTTACTCCGGACAGGGAGACTATGGCTACACCTTC.

Only a few counts were recorded for this clone. The chain carries TRBV5-5 and TRBJ2-7; unclear D gene. The germline V gene has CDR1 SGHKS and CDR2 YYEKEE (reference sequence). V lost 4 bases to trimming and J lost 2 bases, with 16 bases between them. This CDR3 region has 15 residues. The DNA for the CDR3 is TGTGCCAGCAGCCCCCCCAGAAACCCAACCTACGAGCAGTACTTC. As protein: CASSPPRNPTYEQYF.

V is TRBV7-2 and J is TRBJ2-1, with 9 bases that match TRBD2. Germline assignment: CDR1 SGHTA and CDR2 FQGNSA. The length of the CDR3 is 16 residues. Losses at the gene ends were 1 base for V and 3 bases for J; bases not matched to a gene: 4. CDR3 nucleotides: TGTGCCAGCAGCTTAGGCCCGACTAGCGGCTACAATGAGCAGTTCTTC. It is translated as CASSLGPTSGYNEQFF. The full variable domain, with the rest looked up from reference TRBV7-2 and TRBJ2-1, is GAGVSQSPSNKVTEKGKDVELRCDPISGHTALYWYRQSLGQGLEFLIYFQGNSAPDKSGLPSDRFSAERTGGSVSTLTIQRTQQEDSAVYLCASSLGPTSGYNEQFFGPGTRLTVL.

J is TRBJ1-6 and V is TRBV19, with a tentative D call TRBD1 (5 bases). From germline, CDR1 is LNHDA and CDR2 SQIVND (reference sequence). This CDR3 has 14 amino acids. V lost 2 bases and J 9 bases, leaving 11 bases between the germline ends. Here the CDR3 reads CASSISTVGSPLHF. As DNA, the CDR3 is TGTGCCAGTAGTATATCGACAGTCGGTTCACCCCTCCACTTT.

This clone appeared a few times. The rearrangement uses TRBV3-1 (or the pseudogene TRBV3-2) and TRBJ2-1; 8 bases are shared with TRBD1. In germline, CDR1 is LGHDT, CDR2 YNNKEL (reference sequence). V shed 10 bases, J shed 2 bases, and the junction held 16 bases outside the gene matches. The CDR3 is 17 residues long. This chain's CDR3 is CATQPAVRTGTYNEQFF. CDR3 DNA: TGTGCCACACAGCCAGCCGTCCGGACAGGGACCTACAATGAGCAGTTCTTC.

CDR3 DNA sequence: TGTGCCAGCAGTGGGGGGAGGGGGGATCAGCCCCAGCATTTT. This gives the protein CASSGGRGDQPQHF. J is TRBJ1-5 and V is TRBV2, with D tentatively TRBD1 (6 bases). This CDR3 contains 14 residues. The V end was cut by 4 bases, the J end by 5 bases, with 12 bases between. Germline V gene sequence: CDR1 SNHLY, CDR2 FYNNEI.

The chain combines TRBV30 with TRBJ2-2, with D maybe TRBD2 (6 bases). V was clipped by 3 bases and J by 0 bases, with 11 bases between them. The V gene's germline CDR1 is GTSNPN and CDR2 SVGIG (reference sequence). This CDR3 has 15 amino acids. As DNA, the CDR3 is TGTGCCTGGAGGGGAGGAAAGACGAACACCGGGGAGCTGTTTTTT. It encodes CAWRGGKTNTGELFF.

The chain joins TRBV5-1 to TRBJ2-6; D unresolved. Per germline, CDR1 SGHRS and CDR2 YFSETQ. Between the trimmed V and J ends, which lost 0 bases and 0 bases, there was a span of 7 bases. The CDR3 extends over 16 amino acids. The CDR3 nucleotides read TGCGCCAGCAGCTTGGATACTGTCTCTGGGGCCAACGTCCTGACTTTC. The encoded protein is CASSLDTVSGANVLTF.

This clone occurred once. The chain carries TRBV7-9 and TRBJ1-4; a weak D match, TRBD1 (5 bases). Per germline, CDR1 SEHNR and CDR2 FQNEAQ (reference sequence). V was pared by 3 bases and J by 8 bases, with 13 bases between. The CDR3 spans 14 residues. CDR3 sequence: CASSFQGSDEKLFF. The CDR3 region has the DNA TGTGCCAGCAGCTTTCAGGGCTCTGACGAAAAACTGTTTTTT.

The CDR3 DNA reads as TGTGCCAGCAGCTTACCCGTAGCGGGGGGTCTTGAGCAGTTCTTC. Translated, it gives CASSLPVAGGLEQFF. This chain links TRBV6-5 with TRBJ2-1, with TRBD2 matching over 10 bases. V shed 6 bases, J shed 9 bases, and the junction held 11 bases outside the gene matches. This CDR3 comprises 15 residues. Germline V CDR1 and CDR2: MNHEY, SVGAGI.

The V call is TRBV4-2, the J call TRBJ1-1, with TRBD1 identical over 8 bases. V lost 4 bases to trimming and J lost 4 bases; unmatched junction nucleotides: 5. The CDR3 is made up of 14 amino acids. Germline V gene sequence: CDR1 LGHNA, CDR2 YNFKEQ. The CDR3 nucleotides read TGTGCCAGCAGCCCTATTGACAGGGGCACTGAAGCTTTCTTT. Its translation is CASSPIDRGTEAFF.

The V gene is TRBV2, the J gene TRBJ2-1; 8 bases agree with TRBD1. Germline lookup yields CDR1 SNHLY and CDR2 FYNNEI. Trimming took 4 bases from V and 8 from J; bases not matched to a gene: 4. The CDR3 runs to 13 residues. The CDR3 DNA follows: TGTGCCAGCAGTGGACAGGGGACTTATGAGCAGTTCTTC. Protein: CASSGQGTYEQFF.

This chain uses TRBV21-1 with TRBJ2-7; the D call of TRBD2 is as the table states it, not checked on the DNA. TRBV21-1 is noted as a pseudogene. The CDR3 covers 14 residues. CDR3: CASSNIKGEDEQYF. The CDR3 DNA follows: TGTGCCAGCAGCAATATTAAAGGGGAGGACGAGCAGTACTTC.

The chain couples TRBV6-2 or TRBV6-3 to TRBJ1-5, with D perhaps matching TRBD1 (6 bases). V lost 2 bases and J lost 3, with 14 bases in between. Germline assignment: CDR1 MNHEY and CDR2 SVGEGT. This CDR3 is built from 16 residues. DNA of the CDR3: TGTGCCAGCAGTTACAGGCAGGGGAAGGACAATCAGCCCCAGCATTTT. It is translated as CASSYRQGKDNQPQHF.

This clone came up a few times. The CDR3 bases are TGTGCCAGCAGCCGACAGGGGGCCGGTCTCCGCGAGCAGTACTTC. Translation: CASSRQGAGLREQYF. The chain couples TRBV11-1 to TRBJ2-7, with 10 nucleotides matching TRBD1. CDR3 length: 15 residues. Germline-derived CDR1 and CDR2 are SGHAT and FQDESV (reference sequence). With 5 bases clipped from V and 6 bases from J, the junction kept 10 bases outside the gene matches.

The V and J genes are TRBV29-1 and TRBJ2-2; 9 nucleotides match TRBD1. The J segment lost 4 bases and the V segment lost 4 bases, leaving 10 bases of the junction unmatched. The CDR3 totals 16 residues. Germline CDR1 SQVTM, CDR2 ANQGSEA. DNA of the CDR3: TGCAGCGTTGGGAGAGCCGGGACAGGGACCACCGGGGAGCTGTTTTTT. Protein sequence: CSVGRAGTGTTGELFF.

V and J are TRBV10-3 and TRBJ1-1; D gene unclear. This CDR3 spans 15 amino acids. The V gene lost 4 bases and the J gene lost 2 bases, with 14 bases spanning the gap. Germline V gene lookup returns CDR1 ENHRY and CDR2 SYGVKD. CDR3: CAISGASGKNTEAFF. The CDR3 bases are TGTGCCATCAGTGGGGCAAGCGGGAAAAACACTGAAGCTTTCTTT.

The chain has TRBV28 and TRBJ2-7, with D possibly being TRBD1 (5 bases). CDR3 size: 16 residues. Germline loops: CDR1 MDHEN, CDR2 SYDVKM. Trimming took 4 bases from V and 0 from J, leaving 16 bases between them. The CDR3 nucleotides are TGTGCCAGCAGTTCAAGACAGTACCCTTTCTCCTACGAGCAGTACTTC. It encodes CASSSRQYPFSYEQYF.

The J gene is TRBJ1-2, the V gene TRBV7-2, with TRBD1 identical over 7 bases. Germline V gene data show CDR1 as SGHTA and CDR2 as FQGNSA. The CDR3 sequence is 13 residues long. J lost 2 bases, V lost 5 bases, and 2 bases had no gene match. The CDR3 spells CASSPDRNYGYTF. The CDR3 DNA sequence: TGTGCCAGCAGCCCGGACAGGAACTATGGCTACACCTTC.

This clone was picked up a small number of times. V and J are TRBV4-2 and TRBJ2-1, with 9 positions matching TRBD1. Germline V CDR1 and CDR2: LGHNA, YNFKEQ. This CDR3 has 16 residues. V lost 0 bases and J lost 2; bases outside the gene matches: 2. The CDR3 sequence: CASSQETGGPYNEQFF. The CDR3, as DNA: TGTGCCAGCAGCCAAGAAACAGGGGGCCCCTACAATGAGCAGTTCTTC.

The CDR3 DNA reads TGTGCCAGCAGCTTCAAATCAGGGGACACCAACAATGAGCAGTTCTTC. Residues: CASSFKSGDTNNEQFF. The genes are TRBV7-9 and TRBJ2-1, with D possibly being TRBD1 (6 bases). Trimming removed 3 bases from V and 5 bases from J, with 17 bases in between. This CDR3 is 16 amino acids long. Germline V gives CDR1 SEHNR, CDR2 FQNEAQ (reference sequence).

The chain uses TRBV10-1 and TRBJ1-2; possible D gene TRBD1, 6 bases. The germline gives CDR1 WNHNN, CDR2 SYGVQD (reference sequence). Trimming took 4 bases from V and 7 from J, leaving 10 bases between them. The CDR3 is 12 amino acids. The CDR3: CASSATGSGYTF. CDR3 DNA sequence: TGCGCCAGCAGTGCGACAGGTTCTGGCTACACCTTC.

This chain uses TRBV11-2 with TRBJ1-5, with 9 bases aligning to TRBD1. Per the germline V gene, CDR1 is SGHAT and CDR2 is FQNNGV. After removal of 3 bases from V and 6 bases from J, the junction contained 6 bases not matched to a gene. The CDR3 sequence is 15 residues long. The CDR3 here is CASSLGQGMVQPQHF. CDR3 sequence (DNA): TGTGCCAGCAGCTTGGGACAGGGAATGGTTCAGCCCCAGCATTTT.

This clone has more than one count but fewer than ten. This chain links TRBV28 with TRBJ1-5, with 9 bases fitting TRBD1. In germline, CDR1 is MDHEN, CDR2 SYDVKM. This CDR3 region has 18 residues. The J segment lost 1 base and the V segment lost 2 bases, leaving 9 bases of the junction unmatched. The CDR3 loop reads CASSLGQGTGLSNQPQHF. DNA of the CDR3: TGTGCCAGCAGTTTAGGACAGGGGACAGGTTTAAGCAATCAGCCCCAGCATTTT.

The V gene is TRBV2, the J gene TRBJ2-3; D is uncertain. The CDR3 spans 12 residues. V was cut by 3 bases and J by 4 bases, with 5 bases left in between. Germline V lookup: CDR1 SNHLY, CDR2 FYNNEI. The CDR3 loop is CASSDSADTQYF. DNA for the CDR3: TGTGCCAGCAGTGACAGCGCAGATACGCAGTATTTT.

The J gene is TRBJ2-2, the V gene TRBV7-2; TRBD1 is a possible D gene (6 bases). V lost 3 bases and J lost 4, with 12 bases in between. Germline CDR1 is SGHTA and CDR2 is FQGNSA. CDR3 length: 15 amino acids. This chain's CDR3 is CASSFLRTVTGELFF. The CDR3 DNA reads as TGTGCCAGCAGCTTCCTTAGGACAGTCACCGGGGAGCTGTTTTTT.